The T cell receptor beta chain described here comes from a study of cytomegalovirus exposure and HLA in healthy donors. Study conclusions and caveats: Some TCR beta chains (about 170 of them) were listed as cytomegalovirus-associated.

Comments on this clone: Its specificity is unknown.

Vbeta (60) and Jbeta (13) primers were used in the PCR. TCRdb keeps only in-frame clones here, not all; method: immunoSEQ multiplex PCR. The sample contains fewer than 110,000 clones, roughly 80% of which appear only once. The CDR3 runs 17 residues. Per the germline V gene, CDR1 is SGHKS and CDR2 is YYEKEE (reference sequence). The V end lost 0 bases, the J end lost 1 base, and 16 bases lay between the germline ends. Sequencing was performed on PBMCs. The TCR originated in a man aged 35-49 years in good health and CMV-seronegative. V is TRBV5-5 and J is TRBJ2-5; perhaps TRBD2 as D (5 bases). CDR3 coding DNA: TGTGCCAGCAGCTTGGCAGAGGGTAGCATCCTCCAAGAGACCCAGTACTTC. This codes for CASSLAEGSILQETQYF.